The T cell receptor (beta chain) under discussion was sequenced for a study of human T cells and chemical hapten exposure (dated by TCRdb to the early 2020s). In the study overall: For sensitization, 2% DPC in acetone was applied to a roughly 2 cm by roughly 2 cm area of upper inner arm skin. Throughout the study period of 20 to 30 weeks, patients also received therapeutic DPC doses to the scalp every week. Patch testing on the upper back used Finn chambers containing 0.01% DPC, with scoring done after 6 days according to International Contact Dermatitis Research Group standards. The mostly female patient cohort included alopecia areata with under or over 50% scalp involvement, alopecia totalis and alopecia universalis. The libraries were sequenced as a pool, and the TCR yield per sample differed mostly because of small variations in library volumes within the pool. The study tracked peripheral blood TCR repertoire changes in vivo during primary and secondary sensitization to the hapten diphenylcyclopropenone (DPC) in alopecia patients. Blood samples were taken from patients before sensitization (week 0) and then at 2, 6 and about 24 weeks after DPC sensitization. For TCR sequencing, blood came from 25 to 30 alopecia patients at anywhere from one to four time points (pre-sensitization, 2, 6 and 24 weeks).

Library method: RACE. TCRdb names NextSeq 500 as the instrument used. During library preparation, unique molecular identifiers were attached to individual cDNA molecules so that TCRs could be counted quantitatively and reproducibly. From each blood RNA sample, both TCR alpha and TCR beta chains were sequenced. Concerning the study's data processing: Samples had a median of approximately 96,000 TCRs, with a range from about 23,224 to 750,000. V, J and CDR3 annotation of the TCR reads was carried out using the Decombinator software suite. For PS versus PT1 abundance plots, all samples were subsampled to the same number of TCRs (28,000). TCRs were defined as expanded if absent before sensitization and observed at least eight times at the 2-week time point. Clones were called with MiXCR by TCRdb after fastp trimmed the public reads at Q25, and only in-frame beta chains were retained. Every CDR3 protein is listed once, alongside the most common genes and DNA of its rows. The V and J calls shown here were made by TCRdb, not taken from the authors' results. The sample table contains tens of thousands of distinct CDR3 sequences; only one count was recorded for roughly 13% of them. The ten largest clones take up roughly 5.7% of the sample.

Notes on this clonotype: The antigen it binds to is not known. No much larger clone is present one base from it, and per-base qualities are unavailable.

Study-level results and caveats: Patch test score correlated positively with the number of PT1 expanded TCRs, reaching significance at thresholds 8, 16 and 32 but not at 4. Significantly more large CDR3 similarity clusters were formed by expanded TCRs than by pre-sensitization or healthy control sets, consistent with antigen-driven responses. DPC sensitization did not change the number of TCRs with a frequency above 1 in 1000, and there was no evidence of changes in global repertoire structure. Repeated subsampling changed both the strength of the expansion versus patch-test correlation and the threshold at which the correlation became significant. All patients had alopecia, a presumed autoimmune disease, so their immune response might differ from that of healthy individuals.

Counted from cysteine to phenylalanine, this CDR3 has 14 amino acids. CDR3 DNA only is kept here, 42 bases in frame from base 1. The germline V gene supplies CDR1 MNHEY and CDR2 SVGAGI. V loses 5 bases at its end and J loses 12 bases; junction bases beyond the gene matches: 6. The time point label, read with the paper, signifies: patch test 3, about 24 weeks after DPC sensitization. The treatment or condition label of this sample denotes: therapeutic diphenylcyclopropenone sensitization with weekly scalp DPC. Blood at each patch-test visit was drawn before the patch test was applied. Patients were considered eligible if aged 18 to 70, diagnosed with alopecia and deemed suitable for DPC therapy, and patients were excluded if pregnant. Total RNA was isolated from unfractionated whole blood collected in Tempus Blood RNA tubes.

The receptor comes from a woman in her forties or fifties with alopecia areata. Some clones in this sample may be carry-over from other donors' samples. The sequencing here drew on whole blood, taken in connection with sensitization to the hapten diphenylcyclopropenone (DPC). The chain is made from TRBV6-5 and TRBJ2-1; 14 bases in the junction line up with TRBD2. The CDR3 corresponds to CASSPGLAGGVQFF. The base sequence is TGTGCCAGCAGTCCCGGACTAGCGGGAGGCGTGCAGTTCTTC.